A selection of T cell receptor beta chains follows, all from one sample in a study of cytomegalovirus exposure and HLA in healthy donors. Measured with immunoSEQ multiplex PCR; TCRdb has only the in-frame clones, and not every one. The repertoire consists of around 84,000 clones, with around 80% occurring once and the leading ten covering around an eighth. Input material: PBMCs. Receptor source: a human donor in good health. Both conserved end residues are part of each CDR3. A D gene is named only where the DNA matches it firmly. Clone size is given for some rows only: seen once, a few or many times, or a class if the clone is expanded.

V gene: TRBV2; D gene: -; J gene: TRBJ2-2; clone size: -; CDR3 length: 13; CDR3 DNA: TGTGCCAGCAGTGAGGCCGCTACCGGGGAGCTGTTTTTT; CDR3 protein: CASSEAATGELFF
V gene: TRBV18; D gene: -; J gene: TRBJ1-6; clone size: once; CDR3 length: 19; CDR3 DNA: TGTGCCAGCTCACCAGCACTTCCTTTTTCCGGGACTCCTAATTCACCCCTCCACTTT; CDR3 protein: CASSPALPFSGTPNSPLHF
V gene: TRBV5-4; D gene: -; J gene: TRBJ2-5; clone size: -; CDR3 length: 15; CDR3 DNA: TGTGCCAGCAGCCTTTTCGATTCGGGCCAAGAGACCCAGTACTTC; CDR3 protein: CASSLFDSGQETQYF
V gene: TRBV4-1; D gene: TRBD1; J gene: TRBJ2-3; clone size: few; CDR3 length: 15; CDR3 DNA: TGCGCCAGCAGCCTCCGGGACAGGGGCACAGATACGCAGTATTTT; CDR3 protein: CASSLRDRGTDTQYF
V gene: TRBV5-1; D gene: -; J gene: TRBJ2-7; clone size: -; CDR3 length: 14; CDR3 DNA: TGCGCCAGCAGCTTGGCTGAGATTTCCTACGAGCAGTACTTC; CDR3 protein: CASSLAEISYEQYF
V gene: TRBV7-9; D gene: TRBD2; J gene: TRBJ2-2; clone size: -; CDR3 length: 17; CDR3 DNA: TGTGCCAGCAGCTTAGCTATGCGGGGGAGCTACACCGGGGAGCTGTTTTTT; CDR3 protein: CASSLAMRGSYTGELFF
V gene: TRBV6-5; D gene: TRBD1; J gene: TRBJ1-5; clone size: -; CDR3 length: 14; CDR3 DNA: TGTGCCAGCAGTTACTCACAGGGGCCAGAGCCCCAGCATTTT; CDR3 protein: CASSYSQGPEPQHF
V gene: TRBV2; D gene: TRBD1; J gene: TRBJ2-1; clone size: -; CDR3 length: 14; CDR3 DNA: TGTGCCAGCAGTGAAAAGACAGGGAAGTTTGGTCGCTTCTTC; CDR3 protein: CASSEKTGKFGRFF
V gene: TRBV15; D gene: TRBD1; J gene: TRBJ1-1; clone size: -; CDR3 length: 15; CDR3 DNA: TGTGCCACCATCCGGGACAGGGGGCTGAGCACTGAAGCTTTCTTT; CDR3 protein: CATIRDRGLSTEAFF
V gene: TRBV27; D gene: TRBD2; J gene: TRBJ2-1; clone size: -; CDR3 length: 14; CDR3 DNA: TGTGCCAGCAGCTATTCCGGGACTAAGTCTGAGCAGTTCTTC; CDR3 protein: CASSYSGTKSEQFF
V gene: TRBV13; D gene: -; J gene: TRBJ1-1; clone size: -; CDR3 length: 13; CDR3 DNA: TGTGCCAGCAGCAGGGGAATTGGCACTGAAGCTTTCTTT; CDR3 protein: CASSRGIGTEAFF
V gene: TRBV4-1; D gene: TRBD1; J gene: TRBJ1-6; clone size: few; CDR3 length: 18; CDR3 DNA: TGCGCCAGCAGCTTCGGACAGGGGGCCATAGGGGAAAATTCACCCCTCCACTTT; CDR3 protein: CASSFGQGAIGENSPLHF
V gene: TRBV6-5; D gene: -; J gene: TRBJ1-5; clone size: few; CDR3 length: 14; CDR3 DNA: TGTGCCAGCAGCAGCAGGGGTACCAATCAGCCCCAGCATTTT; CDR3 protein: CASSSRGTNQPQHF
V gene: TRBV4-1; D gene: TRBD1; J gene: TRBJ2-1; clone size: once; CDR3 length: 15; CDR3 DNA: TGCGCCAGCAGCCAGGGGGACAGGGTCCCCAATGAGCAGTTCTTC; CDR3 protein: CASSQGDRVPNEQFF
V gene: TRBV6-6; D gene: -; J gene: TRBJ2-7; clone size: -; CDR3 length: 13; CDR3 DNA: TGTGCCAGCAGTAATGGACAGCGCTACGAGCAGTACTTC; CDR3 protein: CASSNGQRYEQYF
V gene: TRBV6-5; D gene: TRBD1; J gene: TRBJ2-7; clone size: -; CDR3 length: 15; CDR3 DNA: TGTGCCAGCAGTTACTCGAACAGGGGTACCGACGAGCAGTACTTC; CDR3 protein: CASSYSNRGTDEQYF
V gene: TRBV29-1; D gene: TRBD1; J gene: TRBJ1-2; clone size: -; CDR3 length: 13; CDR3 DNA: TGCAGCGTTGACAGTGGGACAGGGGATGGCTACACCTTC; CDR3 protein: CSVDSGTGDGYTF
V gene: TRBV6-6; D gene: TRBD2; J gene: TRBJ2-2; clone size: -; CDR3 length: 16; CDR3 DNA: TGTGCCACCCCAACCGGGACTAGCGGTTTCTCCGGGGAGCTGTTTTTT; CDR3 protein: CATPTGTSGFSGELFF
V gene: TRBV18; D gene: -; J gene: TRBJ2-7; clone size: -; CDR3 length: 14; CDR3 DNA: TGTGCCAGCTCAAGCTTAGCGGTTCCCTACGAGCAGTACTTC; CDR3 protein: CASSSLAVPYEQYF
V gene: TRBV7-8; D gene: TRBD1; J gene: TRBJ1-3; clone size: -; CDR3 length: 14; CDR3 DNA: TGTGCCAGCAGCGAATATTACAGGGGGAACACCATATATTTT; CDR3 protein: CASSEYYRGNTIYF
V gene: TRBV27; D gene: -; J gene: TRBJ2-7; clone size: -; CDR3 length: 15; CDR3 DNA: TGTGCCAGCAGTTTAGCAGGTTACGGGAACTACGAGCAGTACTTC; CDR3 protein: CASSLAGYGNYEQYF
V gene: TRBV2; D gene: TRBD1; J gene: TRBJ2-1; clone size: -; CDR3 length: 16; CDR3 DNA: TGTGCCAGCAGTGATGGACAGGACCGGTTTATGGATGAGCAGTTCTTC; CDR3 protein: CASSDGQDRFMDEQFF
V gene: TRBV5-1; D gene: -; J gene: TRBJ1-3; clone size: once; CDR3 length: 14; CDR3 DNA: TGCGCCAGCAGCTTGGACAGGGCTGGAAACACCATATATTTT; CDR3 protein: CASSLDRAGNTIYF
V gene: TRBV11-2; D gene: -; J gene: TRBJ2-6; clone size: -; CDR3 length: 15; CDR3 DNA: TGTGCCAGCAGTCTTATGAGCTCTGGGGCCAACGTCCTGACTTTC; CDR3 protein: CASSLMSSGANVLTF
V gene: TRBV7-6; D gene: -; J gene: TRBJ2-7; clone size: -; CDR3 length: 16; CDR3 DNA: TGTGCCAGCAGCTTAGGAGGGCCTTTACAGGGTGGCGAGCAGTACTTC; CDR3 protein: CASSLGGPLQGGEQYF
V gene: TRBV2; D gene: TRBD1; J gene: TRBJ1-5; clone size: -; CDR3 length: 15; CDR3 DNA: TGTGCCAGCAGTGAAGTATTAGGGGGCAAGCAGCCCCAGCATTTT; CDR3 protein: CASSEVLGGKQPQHF
V gene: TRBV6-5; D gene: -; J gene: TRBJ2-7; clone size: -; CDR3 length: 13; CDR3 DNA: TGTGCCAGCAGTACAGGGTTTCCCTACGAGCAGTACTTC; CDR3 protein: CASSTGFPYEQYF
V gene: TRBV27; D gene: -; J gene: TRBJ2-3; clone size: -; CDR3 length: 13; CDR3 DNA: TGTGCCAGCAGTTTGTCCCCCCTCGATACGCAGTATTTT; CDR3 protein: CASSLSPLDTQYF
V gene: TRBV5-6; D gene: -; J gene: TRBJ2-3; clone size: -; CDR3 length: 12; CDR3 DNA: TGTGCCAGCAGCCCTAGAGTAGATACGCAGTATTTT; CDR3 protein: CASSPRVDTQYF
V gene: TRBV13; D gene: -; J gene: TRBJ2-7; clone size: once; CDR3 length: 13; CDR3 DNA: TGTGCCAGCAGCCAGGGCCGCTCCTACGAGCAGTACTTC; CDR3 protein: CASSQGRSYEQYF
V gene: TRBV25-1; D gene: TRBD1; J gene: TRBJ1-1; clone size: -; CDR3 length: 16; CDR3 DNA: TGTGCCAGCAGTGACCCCGGGACAGGATTACACACTGAAGCTTTCTTT; CDR3 protein: CASSDPGTGLHTEAFF
V gene: TRBV14; D gene: -; J gene: TRBJ1-1; clone size: -; CDR3 length: 12; CDR3 DNA: TGTGCCAGCAGCCAAGATTGGCGGTTAGCTTTCTTT; CDR3 protein: CASSQDWRLAFF
V gene: TRBV9; D gene: TRBD1; J gene: TRBJ1-1; clone size: -; CDR3 length: 14; CDR3 DNA: TGTGCCAGCAGCCTCACAGGGGGCGAGACTGAAGCTTTCTTT; CDR3 protein: CASSLTGGETEAFF
V gene: TRBV7-2; D gene: -; J gene: TRBJ2-7; clone size: few; CDR3 length: 13; CDR3 DNA: TGTGCCAGCAGTTTGGAGGGCGGCTACGAGCAGTACTTC; CDR3 protein: CASSLEGGYEQYF
V gene: TRBV4-1; D gene: -; J gene: TRBJ1-4; clone size: -; CDR3 length: 15; CDR3 DNA: TGCGCCAGCAGCCAATATGCAGTCCAGAATGAAAAACTGTTTTTT; CDR3 protein: CASSQYAVQNEKLFF
V gene: TRBV6-5; D gene: TRBD1; J gene: TRBJ1-1; clone size: few; CDR3 length: 15; CDR3 DNA: TGTGCCAGCAGTGCCTGGGACAGGGCGAACACTGAAGCTTTCTTT; CDR3 protein: CASSAWDRANTEAFF
V gene: TRBV6-5; D gene: TRBD1; J gene: TRBJ1-3; clone size: -; CDR3 length: 14; CDR3 DNA: TGTGCCAGCAGTTACGGACAGGCTGGAAACACCATATATTTT; CDR3 protein: CASSYGQAGNTIYF
V gene: TRBV9; D gene: -; J gene: TRBJ2-5; clone size: -; CDR3 length: 12; CDR3 DNA: TGTGCCAGCAGCCCCGGTTGGGAGACCCAGTACTTC; CDR3 protein: CASSPGWETQYF
V gene: TRBV15; D gene: TRBD1; J gene: TRBJ1-2; clone size: -; CDR3 length: 16; CDR3 DNA: TGTGCCACCAGCAGAGCCGGGACAGGGACCAACTATGGCTACACCTTC; CDR3 protein: CATSRAGTGTNYGYTF
V gene: TRBV10-1; D gene: -; J gene: TRBJ2-1; clone size: few; CDR3 length: 15; CDR3 DNA: TGCGCCAGCAGTGAGCATCCGCTTAGCGTCAATGAGCAGTTCTTC; CDR3 protein: CASSEHPLSVNEQFF
V gene: TRBV4-3; D gene: -; J gene: TRBJ2-7; clone size: -; CDR3 length: 14; CDR3 DNA: TGCGCCAGCAGCCAAGGGACAATCCGGGACGAGCAGTACTTC; CDR3 protein: CASSQGTIRDEQYF
V gene: TRBV6-6; D gene: TRBD1; J gene: TRBJ1-1; clone size: once; CDR3 length: 14; CDR3 DNA: TGTGCCAGCAGGGGGGACAGCATGAACACTGAAGCTTTCTTT; CDR3 protein: CASRGDSMNTEAFF
V gene: TRBV5-6; D gene: TRBD2; J gene: TRBJ2-1; clone size: -; CDR3 length: 15; CDR3 DNA: TGTGCCAGCAGCATGACTAGCGGGGGGCCGTATGAGCAGTTCTTC; CDR3 protein: CASSMTSGGPYEQFF